These 21 T cell receptor beta chains share one sample of origin, sequenced in a study of blood T cell repertoires in COVID-19. Repertoires were generated with immunoSEQ multiplex PCR, while TCRdb's copy carries only in-frame clones and drops some. The data contain a few hundred thousand clones, 80% to 90% of them singletons. The specimen sequenced was PBMCs or T cells enriched from blood (not recorded which). All receptors come from a young man who had recovered from COVID-19.

The chain uses TRBV5-4 and TRBJ1-6; D possibly corresponds to TRBD1 (5 bases). Trimming removed 4 bases from V and 2 bases from J, with 10 bases in between. CDR1 and CDR2 from the germline V gene are SGHNT and YYREEE (reference sequence). The CDR3 loop spans 15 amino acids. The CDR3 spells CASSPGGTYNSPLHF. The CDR3 DNA sequence: TGTGCCAGCAGCCCCGGGGGTACCTATAATTCACCCCTCCACTTT.

This sequence joins TRBV5-1 and TRBJ1-6; 8 bases are shared with TRBD1. The germline V gene has CDR1 SGHRS and CDR2 YFSETQ. The CDR3 has 15 residues. The V segment lost 1 base and the J segment 9 bases; nucleotides outside the gene matches: 6. The CDR3 spells CASSLRATGGSPLHF. The CDR3 nucleotides read TGCGCCAGCAGCTTGCGGGCAACAGGGGGTTCACCCCTCCACTTT.

In DNA, the CDR3 is TGTGCCAGCAGTGAGATGGACAGAAATCAGCCCCAGCATTTT. This gives the protein CASSEMDRNQPQHF. This chain links TRBV6-1 with TRBJ1-5, with D perhaps matching TRBD1 (6 bases). CDR1 and CDR2 (germline): MNHNS, SASEGT. The CDR3 loop spans 14 amino acids. Trimming cost V 3 bases and J 4 bases, with 10 bases left between them.

The CDR3 protein is CASSQEFRGAKNIQYF. The CDR3 DNA is TGTGCCAGCAGCCAAGAGTTCCGAGGGGCCAAAAACATTCAGTACTTC. The chain recombines TRBV3-1 (or the pseudogene TRBV3-2) with TRBJ2-4; maybe TRBD2 (5 bases). V lost 0 bases, J lost 1 base, and 10 bases lay in between. This CDR3 is built from 16 residues. Germline assignment: CDR1 LGHDT and CDR2 YNNKEL (reference sequence).

The chain recombines TRBV28 with TRBJ1-2; D might be TRBD1 (5 bases). Per the germline V gene, CDR1 is MDHEN and CDR2 is SYDVKM. There are 13 residues in the CDR3. Between the trimmed V and J ends, which lost 5 bases and 7 bases, there was a span of 14 bases. The CDR3 spells CASSTPAGSGYTF. The CDR3 DNA reads as TGTGCCAGCAGTACCCCGGCAGGGTCTGGCTACACCTTC.

This chain connects TRBV19 to TRBJ1-5; the D gene is possibly TRBD1 (6 bases). Trimming pared 5 bases from V and 6 bases from J, leaving 11 bases between. This CDR3 has 13 amino acids. The germline CDR1 and CDR2 sequences are LNHDA and SQIVND (reference sequence). The CDR3 coding sequence is TGTGCCAGTAGTGATACAGGGAGTCAGCCCCAGCATTTT. Protein sequence: CASSDTGSQPQHF. Using reference TRBV19 and TRBJ1-5 for the parts outside the CDR3, the full variable domain is DGGITQSPKYLFRKEGQNVTLSCEQNLNHDAMYWYRQDPGQGLRLIYYSQIVNDFQKGDIAEGYSVSREKKESFPLTVTSAQKNPTAFYLCASSDTGSQPQHFGDGTRLSIL.

This rearrangement joins TRBV29-1 to TRBJ1-1, with a weak D call TRBD1 (5 bases). Germline CDR1 SQVTM, CDR2 ANQGSEA. The CDR3 is made up of 12 amino acids. V was clipped by 3 bases and J by 10 bases, with 15 bases between them. The DNA of the CDR3 is TGCAGCGTTGATCCAGGGAGGGCCAGAGCTTTCTTT. The encoded protein is CSVDPGRARAFF.

The genes are TRBV9 and TRBJ1-1; no clear D gene. The length of the CDR3 is 15 residues. Germline V gene lookup returns CDR1 SGDLS and CDR2 YYNGEE. The V gene lost 0 bases and the J gene lost 3 bases, with 12 bases spanning the gap. CDR3 nucleotides: TGTGCCAGCAGCGTAGCTTACGCAGAGGACACTGAAGCTTTCTTT. Translating gives CASSVAYAEDTEAFF.

V gene TRBV3-1 (or the pseudogene TRBV3-2) combines with J gene TRBJ1-3, with D unclear. This CDR3 has 15 amino acids. Trimming took 3 bases from V and 3 from J, leaving 12 bases between them. Germline CDR1 and CDR2: LGHDT and YNNKEL (reference sequence). CDR3 region: CASSQRGTNGNTIYF. CDR3 nucleotide sequence: TGTGCCAGCAGCCAGAGAGGAACCAATGGAAACACCATATATTTT.

V usage is TRBV15 and J usage is TRBJ2-3; TRBD1 matches at 10 bases. The CDR3 covers 15 residues. The germline V gene encodes CDR1 LNHNV and CDR2 YYDKDF (reference sequence). J gave up 4 bases and V 4 bases, and 5 bases lay outside the gene matches. The chain's CDR3 is CATSNRQGAADTQYF. The CDR3 bases are TGTGCCACCAGCAATCGACAGGGGGCTGCAGATACGCAGTATTTT.

This clone was picked up a small number of times. The genes are TRBV19 and TRBJ2-3; D not certain. The CDR3 length is 13 residues. Germline V gene lookup returns CDR1 LNHDA and CDR2 SQIVND (reference sequence). V was shortened by 7 bases and J by 5 bases, with 13 bases between the two germline ends. This chain's CDR3 is CASNARSGDTQYF. CDR3 nucleotide sequence: TGTGCCAGTAACGCCCGATCAGGAGATACGCAGTATTTT.

CDR3 DNA: TGTGCCAGCAGCTTAACTGGCTACGAGCAGTACTTC. Its protein product is CASSLTGYEQYF. The rearrangement joins TRBV7-2 to TRBJ2-7, with D unclear. Trimming took off 2 bases at V and 3 bases at J, with 5 bases between the two ends. The CDR3 is made up of 12 amino acids. Looked up from germline, CDR1 is SGHTA and CDR2 is FQGNSA. The variable domain in full, completed from reference TRBV7-2 and TRBJ2-7, reads GAGVSQSPSNKVTEKGKDVELRCDPISGHTALYWYRQSLGQGLEFLIYFQGNSAPDKSGLPSDRFSAERTGGSVSTLTIQRTQQEDSAVYLCASSLTGYEQYFGPGTRLTVT.

The chain uses TRBV6-2 or TRBV6-3 and TRBJ2-2; TRBD2 agrees at 9 bases. Germline assignment: CDR1 MNHEY and CDR2 SVGEGT. V shed 6 bases, J shed 6 bases, and the junction held 8 bases outside the gene matches. The CDR3 consists of 15 residues. CDR3 nucleotides: TGTGCCAGCAGCAACCCTACTAGCGGGTCCGGGGAGCTGTTTTTT. It encodes CASSNPTSGSGELFF.

The J gene is TRBJ1-1, the V gene TRBV5-5; 9 bases are a match to TRBD1. The germline V gene has CDR1 SGHKS and CDR2 YYEKEE (reference sequence). The CDR3 has 15 amino acids. The V and J ends lost 4 bases and 1 base, in that order; junction bases with no gene match: 5. CDR3 sequence: CASSIRQGGNTEAFF. The CDR3 DNA reads as TGTGCCAGCAGCATAAGACAGGGGGGGAACACTGAAGCTTTCTTT.

The CDR3, as DNA: TGTGCCAGCAGCTCCGGTAAGGGCCTTGGAAGGGGTACTGAAGCTTTCTTT. This gives the protein CASSSGKGLGRGTEAFF. This chain connects TRBV5-6 to TRBJ1-1; weak D call: TRBD1 (5 bases). This CDR3 spans 17 amino acids. Trimming pared 3 bases from V and 5 bases from J, leaving 23 bases between. The V gene's germline CDR1 is SGHDT and CDR2 YYEEEE.

The chain has TRBV7-9 and TRBJ2-3; D gene unclear. The germline V gene has CDR1 SEHNR and CDR2 FQNEAQ (reference sequence). Trimming pared 5 bases from V and 0 bases from J, leaving 12 bases between. The CDR3 sequence is 15 residues long. CDR3 DNA: TGTGCCAGCAGCCCACCAGAGGCTAGCACAGATACGCAGTATTTT. Translation: CASSPPEASTDTQYF.

The J gene is TRBJ2-1, the V gene TRBV29-1; 9 nucleotides line up with TRBD2. The trim removed 6 bases at V and 3 bases at J, leaving 9 bases unmatched. Germline-derived CDR1 and CDR2 are SQVTM and ANQGSEA. This CDR3 has 15 residues. CDR3 DNA sequence: TGCAGCGTAATATTAGCGGGAGAACACTACAATGAGCAGTTCTTC. It yields the protein CSVILAGEHYNEQFF.

The V call is TRBV3-1 (or the pseudogene TRBV3-2), the J call TRBJ2-5, with 10 positions matching TRBD2. Germline lookup yields CDR1 LGHDT and CDR2 YNNKEL (reference sequence). There are 16 residues in the CDR3. Trimming at V came to 1 base and at J to 4 bases, leaving 6 bases not matched to a gene. Written as DNA, the CDR3 is TGTGCCAGCAGCCAAGGAAGCGGGGGGGCGGCAGAGACCCAGTACTTC. Its protein is CASSQGSGGAAETQYF.

The gene calls are TRBV30 and TRBJ1-5, with a weak D call TRBD1 (5 bases). CDR1 and CDR2 from the germline V gene are GTSNPN and SVGIG (reference sequence). The CDR3 is 14 residues long. Trimming took 6 bases from V and 4 from J, leaving 16 bases between them. In DNA form, the CDR3 reads TGTGCCTGCAAGGGTCCGGGGGAAAATCAGCCCCAGCATTTT. It translates to CACKGPGENQPQHF.

The chain couples TRBV28 to TRBJ2-1, with D possibly TRBD2 on 6 matching bases. V dropped 7 bases and J dropped 6 bases, with 10 bases sitting between them. Germline V gene lookup returns CDR1 MDHEN and CDR2 SYDVKM. There are 12 residues in the CDR3. In nucleotides, the CDR3 is TGTGCCAGCATTCGGAGGGGCAATGAGCAGTTCTTC. This codes for CASIRRGNEQFF.

CDR3: CAISDSGAPGKQFF. In DNA form, the CDR3 reads TGTGCCATCAGTGATAGCGGGGCCCCGGGAAAGCAGTTCTTC. The chain couples TRBV10-3 to TRBJ2-1, with 8 bases that match TRBD2. V shed 3 bases and J 11 bases; nucleotides not matched to a gene: 9. CDR1 and CDR2 (germline): ENHRY, SYGVKD. The CDR3 covers 14 residues.